Described below is a single TCR beta chain sequence and its context. What it recognizes is unknown. The CDR3 length is 14 residues. CDR1 is MNHEY and CDR2 is SMNVEV in the germline V gene (reference sequence). Trimming pared 6 bases from V and 5 bases from J, leaving 16 bases between. Following RNA extraction, reverse transcription yielded cDNA that acted as the sequencing template. The protocol was immunoSEQ multiplex PCR, while the TCRdb copy is restricted to in-frame clones and leaves out a portion. The sample includes roughly 200,000 clones, roughly two fifths of them seen just once. This record belongs to a study of CD8+ T cells in alopecia areata. Across the whole study: For treated patients, severity scores reflected the percentage of scalp area affected.

Study-level findings and limits: Compared with normal scalp, lesional scalp had higher clonality and more expanded CD8+ clones.

Treatment described: oral pan-JAK inhibitor, 5-10 mg twice daily. From alopecia areata patients, lesional scalp punch biopsies and peripheral blood were collected. Sequenced here: CD4+ T cells sorted from blood, sampled between weeks 30 and 35, from a patient treated with tofacitinib. The clonotype originates from a human donor with alopecia areata. The chain uses TRBV27 and TRBJ1-1; D is uncertain. The CDR3, as DNA: TGTGCCAGCAGGTCTCCACTTCACGATACTGAAGCTTTCTTT. Translation: CASRSPLHDTEAFF.